This entry features one T cell receptor (beta chain) sequence. High-throughput TCR beta sequencing covered peripheral CD8+ and CD4+ T cells. TEMRA cells were FACS-enriched, while CD8+ and CD4+ T cells were negatively isolated. The data originate from a study of CD8 T cells in Susac syndrome. Across the whole study: Sequenced Susac syndrome patients included over five with active disease and 8 or 9 who were in remission.

Germline V gene lookup returns CDR1 SGHNT and CDR2 YYREEE (reference sequence). The CDR3 sequence is 15 residues long. V was shortened by 0 bases and J by 1 base, with 9 bases between the two germline ends. Random hexamers were used to reverse transcribe the RNA input (about 0.5 to 1 ug). MiXCR, applied by TCRdb to the immunoSEQ multiplex PCR reads, yields one record per CDR3 protein. Among over 150,000 distinct CDR3 sequences listed, roughly 95% were seen once. The TCR sequence derives from a human donor with Susac syndrome. The gene calls are TRBV5-4 and TRBJ2-3; possibly TRBD2 for D (6 bases). Input material: CD4+ T cells from PBMCs. CDR3 bases: TGTGCCAGCAGCTTGGGAGGGACTGGCACAGATACGCAGTATTTT. Protein product: CASSLGGTGTDTQYF.